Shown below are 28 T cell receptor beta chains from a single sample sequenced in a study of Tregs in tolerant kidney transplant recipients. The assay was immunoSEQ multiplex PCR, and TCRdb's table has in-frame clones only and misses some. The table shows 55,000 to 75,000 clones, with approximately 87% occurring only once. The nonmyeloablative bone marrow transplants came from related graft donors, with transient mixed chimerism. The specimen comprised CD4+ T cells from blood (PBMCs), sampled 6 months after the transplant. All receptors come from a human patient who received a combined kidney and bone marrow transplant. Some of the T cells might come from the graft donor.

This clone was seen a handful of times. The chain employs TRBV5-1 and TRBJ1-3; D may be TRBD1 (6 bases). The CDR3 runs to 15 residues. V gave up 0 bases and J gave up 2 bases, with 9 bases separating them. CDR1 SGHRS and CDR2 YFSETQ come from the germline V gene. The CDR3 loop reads CASSLDRVTGNTIYF. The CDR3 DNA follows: TGCGCCAGCAGCTTGGACAGGGTGACTGGAAACACCATATATTTT.

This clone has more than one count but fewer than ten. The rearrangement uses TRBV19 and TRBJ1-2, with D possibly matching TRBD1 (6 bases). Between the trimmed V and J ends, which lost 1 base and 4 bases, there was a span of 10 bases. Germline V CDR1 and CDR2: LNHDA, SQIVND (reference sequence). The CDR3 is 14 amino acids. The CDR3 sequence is CASSIGGPGYGYTF. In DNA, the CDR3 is TGTGCCAGTAGTATAGGGGGGCCCGGCTATGGCTACACCTTC.

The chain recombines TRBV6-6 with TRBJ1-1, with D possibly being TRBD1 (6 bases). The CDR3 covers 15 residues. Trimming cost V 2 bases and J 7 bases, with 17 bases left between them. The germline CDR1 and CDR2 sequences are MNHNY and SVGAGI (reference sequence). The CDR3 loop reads CASSYRGGPGGEAFF. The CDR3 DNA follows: TGTGCCAGCAGTTACCGCGGGGGGCCTGGGGGTGAAGCTTTCTTT.

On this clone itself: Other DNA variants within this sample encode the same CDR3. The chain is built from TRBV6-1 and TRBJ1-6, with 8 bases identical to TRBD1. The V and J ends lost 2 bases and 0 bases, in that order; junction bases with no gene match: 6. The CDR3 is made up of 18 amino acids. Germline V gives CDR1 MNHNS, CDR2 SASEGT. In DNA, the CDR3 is TGTGCCAGCAGTGAACGCCAGGGGGCAACCTCCTATAATTCACCCCTCCACTTT. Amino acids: CASSERQGATSYNSPLHF.

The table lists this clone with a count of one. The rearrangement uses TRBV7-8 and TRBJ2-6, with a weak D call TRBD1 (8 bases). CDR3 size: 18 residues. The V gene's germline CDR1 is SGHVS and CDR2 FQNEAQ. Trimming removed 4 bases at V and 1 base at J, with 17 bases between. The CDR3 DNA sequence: TGTGCCAGCAGCTGGCAGGGGGCGCGGGAGTCTGGGGCCAACGTCCTGACTTTC. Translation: CASSWQGARESGANVLTF.

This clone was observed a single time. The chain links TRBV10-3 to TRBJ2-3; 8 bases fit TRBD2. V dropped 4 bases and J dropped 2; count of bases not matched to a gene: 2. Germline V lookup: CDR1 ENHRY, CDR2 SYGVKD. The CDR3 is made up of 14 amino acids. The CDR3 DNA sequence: TGTGCCATCAGTGCAGCGGGGGCCACAGATACGCAGTATTTT. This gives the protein CAISAAGATDTQYF.

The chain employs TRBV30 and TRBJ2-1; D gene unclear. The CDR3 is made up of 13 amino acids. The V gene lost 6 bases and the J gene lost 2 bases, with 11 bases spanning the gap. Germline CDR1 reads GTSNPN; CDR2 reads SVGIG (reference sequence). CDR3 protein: CACDSNPYNEQFF. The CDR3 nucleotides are TGTGCCTGCGACTCCAATCCCTACAATGAGCAGTTCTTC.

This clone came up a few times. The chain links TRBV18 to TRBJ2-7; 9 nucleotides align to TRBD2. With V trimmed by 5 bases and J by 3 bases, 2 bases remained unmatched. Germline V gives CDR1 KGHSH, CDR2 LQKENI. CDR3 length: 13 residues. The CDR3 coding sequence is TGTGCCAGCTCAACACTAGCGGGCTACGAGCAGTACTTC. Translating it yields CASSTLAGYEQYF.

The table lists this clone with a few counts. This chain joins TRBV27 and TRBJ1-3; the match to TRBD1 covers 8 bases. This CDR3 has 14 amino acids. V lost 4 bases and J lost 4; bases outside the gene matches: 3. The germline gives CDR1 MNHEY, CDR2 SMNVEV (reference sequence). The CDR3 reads CASSSTGAGNTIYF. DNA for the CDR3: TGTGCCAGCAGTTCGACAGGGGCGGGAAACACCATATATTTT.

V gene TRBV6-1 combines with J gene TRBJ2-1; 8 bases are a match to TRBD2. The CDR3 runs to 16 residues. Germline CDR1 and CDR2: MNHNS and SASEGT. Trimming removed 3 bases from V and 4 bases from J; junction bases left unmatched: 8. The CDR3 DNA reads TGTGCCAGCAGTGATCGAAGCGGGAGAGTGTACAATGAGCAGTTCTTC. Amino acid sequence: CASSDRSGRVYNEQFF.

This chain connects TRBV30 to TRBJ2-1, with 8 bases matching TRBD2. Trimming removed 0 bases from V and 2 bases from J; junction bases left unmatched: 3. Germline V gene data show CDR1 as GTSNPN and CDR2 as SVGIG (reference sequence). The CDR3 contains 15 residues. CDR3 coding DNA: TGTGCCTGGAGTGTGGATAGCGGGGCCTACAATGAGCAGTTCTTC. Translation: CAWSVDSGAYNEQFF.

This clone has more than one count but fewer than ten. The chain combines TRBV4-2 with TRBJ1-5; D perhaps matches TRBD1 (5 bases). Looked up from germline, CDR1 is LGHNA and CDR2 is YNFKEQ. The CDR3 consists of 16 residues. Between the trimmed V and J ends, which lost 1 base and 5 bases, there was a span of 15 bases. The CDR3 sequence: CASSQGGPAGDQPQHF. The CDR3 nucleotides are TGTGCCAGCAGCCAAGGGGGTCCCGCGGGGGATCAGCCCCAGCATTTT.

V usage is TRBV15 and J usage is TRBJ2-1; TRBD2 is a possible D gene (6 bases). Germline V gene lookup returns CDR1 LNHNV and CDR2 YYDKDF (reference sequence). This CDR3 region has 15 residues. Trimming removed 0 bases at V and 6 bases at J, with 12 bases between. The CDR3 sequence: CATSRELRTINEQFF. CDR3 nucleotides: TGTGCCACCAGCAGAGAATTGAGGACTATCAATGAGCAGTTCTTC.

CDR3 bases: TGTGCCAGTAGTATAGATCTTACAAGGACTAGCACAGATACGCAGTATTTT. Translated, it gives CASSIDLTRTSTDTQYF. This chain joins TRBV19 and TRBJ2-3; D perhaps matches TRBD2 (5 bases). Germline assignment: CDR1 LNHDA and CDR2 SQIVND (reference sequence). The V gene lost 0 bases and the J gene lost 0 bases, with 13 bases spanning the gap. This CDR3 spans 17 amino acids.

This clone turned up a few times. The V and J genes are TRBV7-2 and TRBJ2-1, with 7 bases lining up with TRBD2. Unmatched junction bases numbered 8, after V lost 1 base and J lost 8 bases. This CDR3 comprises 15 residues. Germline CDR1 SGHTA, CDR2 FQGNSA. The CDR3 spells CASSLESSGPHEQFF. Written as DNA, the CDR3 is TGTGCCAGCAGCTTAGAGTCTAGCGGCCCCCATGAGCAGTTCTTC.

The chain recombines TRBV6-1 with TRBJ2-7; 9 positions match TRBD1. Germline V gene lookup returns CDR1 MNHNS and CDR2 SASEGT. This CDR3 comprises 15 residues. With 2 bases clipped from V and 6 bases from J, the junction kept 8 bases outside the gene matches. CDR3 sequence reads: CASSELGTGFAEQYF. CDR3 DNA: TGTGCCAGCAGTGAACTCGGGACAGGGTTTGCCGAGCAGTACTTC.

The DNA for the CDR3 is TGTGCCAGTAGTATAGGCGGGGGCGACGAGCAGTACTTC. This gives the protein CASSIGGGDEQYF. The V call is TRBV19, the J call TRBJ2-7; tentative D call: TRBD2 (7 bases). V was cut by 1 base and J by 5 bases, with 9 bases left in between. The CDR3 runs to 13 residues. The germline gives CDR1 LNHDA, CDR2 SQIVND (reference sequence).

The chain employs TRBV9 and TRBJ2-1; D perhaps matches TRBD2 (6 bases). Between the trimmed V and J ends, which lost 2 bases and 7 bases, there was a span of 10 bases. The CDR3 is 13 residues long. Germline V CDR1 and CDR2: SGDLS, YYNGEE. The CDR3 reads CASSVSGTNEQFF. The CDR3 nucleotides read TGTGCCAGCAGCGTCTCCGGGACTAATGAGCAGTTCTTC.

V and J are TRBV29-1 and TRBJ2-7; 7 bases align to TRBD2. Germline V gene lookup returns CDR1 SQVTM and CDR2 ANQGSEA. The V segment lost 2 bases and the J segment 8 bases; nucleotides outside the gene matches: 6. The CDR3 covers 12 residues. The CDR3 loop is CSVERDGRQQYF. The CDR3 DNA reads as TGCAGCGTTGAACGGGACGGGAGGCAGCAGTACTTC.

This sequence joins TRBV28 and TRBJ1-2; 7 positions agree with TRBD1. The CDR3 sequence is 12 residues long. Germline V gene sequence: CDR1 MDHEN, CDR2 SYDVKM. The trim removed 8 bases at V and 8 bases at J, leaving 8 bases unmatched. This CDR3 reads CASCSTGQGYTF. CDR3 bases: TGTGCCAGCTGTTCGACAGGGCAAGGCTACACCTTC.

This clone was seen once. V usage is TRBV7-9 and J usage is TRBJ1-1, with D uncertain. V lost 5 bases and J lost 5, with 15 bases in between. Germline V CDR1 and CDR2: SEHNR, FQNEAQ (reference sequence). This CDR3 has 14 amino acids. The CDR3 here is CASSNPTRWTEAFF. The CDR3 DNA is TGTGCCAGCAGCAATCCAACTCGGTGGACTGAAGCTTTCTTT.

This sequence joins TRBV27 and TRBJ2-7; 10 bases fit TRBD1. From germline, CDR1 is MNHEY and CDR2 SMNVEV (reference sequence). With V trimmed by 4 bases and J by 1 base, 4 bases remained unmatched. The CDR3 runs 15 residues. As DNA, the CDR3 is TGTGCCAGCAGTTCCGGGACAGGGGCTTCCTACGAGCAGTACTTC. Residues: CASSSGTGASYEQYF.

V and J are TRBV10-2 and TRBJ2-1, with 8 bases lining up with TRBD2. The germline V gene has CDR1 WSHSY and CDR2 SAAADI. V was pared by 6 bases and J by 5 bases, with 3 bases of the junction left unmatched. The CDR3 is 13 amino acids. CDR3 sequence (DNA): TGCGCCAGCAGGGGACTAGTAAACAATGAGCAGTTCTTC. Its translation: CASRGLVNNEQFF.

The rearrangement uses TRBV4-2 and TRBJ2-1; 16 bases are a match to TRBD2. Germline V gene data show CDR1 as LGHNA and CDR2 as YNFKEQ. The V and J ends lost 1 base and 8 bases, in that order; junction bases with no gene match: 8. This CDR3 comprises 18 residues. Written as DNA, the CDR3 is TGTGCCAGCAGCCAAGGGGGGACTAGCGGGAGGGGGGTCCATGAGCAGTTCTTC. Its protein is CASSQGGTSGRGVHEQFF.

The CDR3 sequence: CASSPGQWSSYNEQFF. The CDR3 DNA reads TGTGCCAGCAGCCCGGGACAGTGGAGCTCCTACAATGAGCAGTTCTTC. V gene TRBV7-2 combines with J gene TRBJ2-1; TRBD1 aligns across 7 bases. The CDR3 is made up of 16 amino acids. Unmatched junction bases numbered 7, after V lost 5 bases and J lost 0 bases. Germline loops: CDR1 SGHTA, CDR2 FQGNSA.

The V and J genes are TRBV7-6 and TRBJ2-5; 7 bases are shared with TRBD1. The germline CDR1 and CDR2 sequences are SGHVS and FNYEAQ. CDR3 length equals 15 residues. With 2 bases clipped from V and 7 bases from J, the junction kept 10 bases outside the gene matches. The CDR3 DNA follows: TGTGCCAGCAGCTTAAGACCCCAGGGGGATGCGACCCAGTACTTC. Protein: CASSLRPQGDATQYF.

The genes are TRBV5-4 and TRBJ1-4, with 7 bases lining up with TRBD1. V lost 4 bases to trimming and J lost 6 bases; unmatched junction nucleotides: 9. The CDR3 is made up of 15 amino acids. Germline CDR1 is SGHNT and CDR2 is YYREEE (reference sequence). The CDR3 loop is CASSPYRGGDEKLFF. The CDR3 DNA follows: TGTGCCAGCAGCCCCTACAGGGGCGGGGATGAAAAACTGTTTTTT.

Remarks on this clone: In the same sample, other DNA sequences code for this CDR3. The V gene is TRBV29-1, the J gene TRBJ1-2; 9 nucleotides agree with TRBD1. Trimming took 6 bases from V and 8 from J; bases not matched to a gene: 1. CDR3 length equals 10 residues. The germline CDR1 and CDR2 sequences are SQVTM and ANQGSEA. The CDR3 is CSVGTGGYTF. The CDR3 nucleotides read TGCAGCGTGGGGACAGGGGGCTACACCTTC.